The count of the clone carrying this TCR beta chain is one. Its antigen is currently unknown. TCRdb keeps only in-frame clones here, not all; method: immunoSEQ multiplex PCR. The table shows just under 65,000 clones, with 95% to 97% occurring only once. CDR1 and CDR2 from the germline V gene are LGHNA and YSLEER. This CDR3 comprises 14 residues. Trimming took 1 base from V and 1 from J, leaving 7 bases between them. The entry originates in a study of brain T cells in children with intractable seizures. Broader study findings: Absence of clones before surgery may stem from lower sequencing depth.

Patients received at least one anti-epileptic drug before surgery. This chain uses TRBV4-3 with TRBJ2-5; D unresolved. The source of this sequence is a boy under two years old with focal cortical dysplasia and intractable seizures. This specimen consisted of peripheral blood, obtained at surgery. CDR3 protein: CASSQVRGQETQYF. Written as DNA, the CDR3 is TGCGCCAGCAGCCAAGTACGCGGCCAAGAGACCCAGTACTTC.